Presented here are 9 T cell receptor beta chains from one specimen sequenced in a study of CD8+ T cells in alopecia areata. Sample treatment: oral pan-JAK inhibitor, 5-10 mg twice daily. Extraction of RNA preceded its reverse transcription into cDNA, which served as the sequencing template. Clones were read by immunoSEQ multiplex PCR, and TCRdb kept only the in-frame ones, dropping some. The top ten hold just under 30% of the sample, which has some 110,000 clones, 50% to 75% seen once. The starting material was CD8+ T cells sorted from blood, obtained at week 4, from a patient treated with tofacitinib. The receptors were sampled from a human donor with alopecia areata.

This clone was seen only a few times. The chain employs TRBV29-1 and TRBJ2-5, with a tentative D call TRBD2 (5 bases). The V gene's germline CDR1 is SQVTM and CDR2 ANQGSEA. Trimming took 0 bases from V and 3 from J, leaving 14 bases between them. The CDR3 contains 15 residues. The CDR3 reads CSVEDPADPEETQYF. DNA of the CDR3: TGCAGCGTTGAAGACCCAGCGGACCCCGAAGAGACCCAGTACTTC.

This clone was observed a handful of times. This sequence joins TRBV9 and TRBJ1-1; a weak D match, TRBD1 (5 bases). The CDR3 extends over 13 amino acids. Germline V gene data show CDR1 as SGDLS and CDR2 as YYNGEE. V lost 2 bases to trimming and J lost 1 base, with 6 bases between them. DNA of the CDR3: TGTGCCAGCAGCGTCGGGACGAACACTGAAGCTTTCTTT. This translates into CASSVGTNTEAFF. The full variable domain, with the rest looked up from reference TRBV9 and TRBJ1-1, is DSGVTQTPKHLITATGQRVTLRCSPRSGDLSVYWYQQSLDQGLQFLIQYYNGEERAKGNILERFSAQQFPDLHSELNLSSLELGDSALYFCASSVGTNTEAFFGQGTRLTVV.

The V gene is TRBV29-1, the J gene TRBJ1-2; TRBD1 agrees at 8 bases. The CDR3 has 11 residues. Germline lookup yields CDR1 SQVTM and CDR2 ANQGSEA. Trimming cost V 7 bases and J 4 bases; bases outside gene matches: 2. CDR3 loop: CSAQGAYGYTF. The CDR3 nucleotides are TGCAGCGCGCAGGGGGCCTATGGCTACACCTTC.

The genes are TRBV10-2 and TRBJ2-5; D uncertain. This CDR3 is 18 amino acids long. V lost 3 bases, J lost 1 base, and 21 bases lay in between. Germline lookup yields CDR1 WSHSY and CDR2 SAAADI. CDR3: CASSDSQLGPRIQETQYF. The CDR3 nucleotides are TGCGCCAGCAGTGATAGCCAGCTAGGCCCAAGGATCCAAGAGACCCAGTACTTC.

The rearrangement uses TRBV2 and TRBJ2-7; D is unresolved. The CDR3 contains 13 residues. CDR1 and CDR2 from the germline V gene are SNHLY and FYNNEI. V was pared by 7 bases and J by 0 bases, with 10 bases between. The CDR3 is CASIPRLSYEQYF. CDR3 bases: TGTGCCAGCATTCCCCGACTCTCCTACGAGCAGTACTTC. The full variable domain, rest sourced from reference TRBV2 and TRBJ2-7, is EPEVTQTPSHQVTQMGQEVILRCVPISNHLYFYWYRQILGQKVEFLVSFYNNEISEKSEIFDDQFSVERPDGSNFTLKIRSTKLEDSAMYFCASIPRLSYEQYFGPGTRLTVT.

In DNA, the CDR3 is TGCGCCAGCAGTGAGACGGAGACCCAGTACTTC. This sequence encodes CASSETETQYF. V usage is TRBV10-2 and J usage is TRBJ2-5; no clear D. The CDR3 extends over 11 amino acids. V was clipped by 2 bases and J by 5 bases, with 3 bases between them. CDR1 WSHSY and CDR2 SAAADI come from the germline V gene.

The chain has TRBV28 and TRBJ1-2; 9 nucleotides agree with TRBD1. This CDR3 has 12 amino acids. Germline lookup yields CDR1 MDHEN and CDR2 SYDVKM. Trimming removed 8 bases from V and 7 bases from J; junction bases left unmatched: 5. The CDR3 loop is CASSGQGLGYTF. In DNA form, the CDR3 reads TGTGCCAGCTCAGGACAGGGGCTTGGCTACACCTTC.

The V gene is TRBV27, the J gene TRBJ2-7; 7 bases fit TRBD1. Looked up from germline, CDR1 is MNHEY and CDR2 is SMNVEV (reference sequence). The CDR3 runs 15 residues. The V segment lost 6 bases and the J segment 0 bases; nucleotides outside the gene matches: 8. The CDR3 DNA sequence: TGTGCCAGCAGAAAACAGGGGACAACCTCCTACGAGCAGTACTTC. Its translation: CASRKQGTTSYEQYF.

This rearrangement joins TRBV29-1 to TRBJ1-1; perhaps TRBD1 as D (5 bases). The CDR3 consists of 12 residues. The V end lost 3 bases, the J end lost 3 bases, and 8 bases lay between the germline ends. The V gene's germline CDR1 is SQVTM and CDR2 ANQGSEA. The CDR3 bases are TGCAGCGTTGACGGGGGGGACACTGAAGCTTTCTTT. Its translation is CSVDGGDTEAFF.